The rows below give T cell receptor beta chains drawn from one sample of a study of glioma-infiltrating T cells. TCRdb ran MiXCR on the multiplex PCR reads and lists one entry per CDR3 protein. The table records about 380,000 distinct CDR3 sequences, roughly two fifths of them present only once. The sequenced sample consisted of glioma tissue, nonneoplastic brain tissue, or PBMCs (not recorded which). The receptors stem from a human donor with low-grade glioma or glioblastoma, undergoing nonglioma brain surgery, or in good health (not recorded which). Both conserved end residues are part of each CDR3. The D gene is left open where the match is weak. Not all rows give a size; the values are once, few, many and, for expanded clones, a class.

J gene: TRBJ2-1
D gene: TRBD2
V gene: TRBV15
clone size: many
CDR3 DNA: TGTGCCACCAGCAATGGCCCGGGACTAGCGGGAGAAGACAATGAGCAGTTCTTC
CDR3 protein: CATSNGPGLAGEDNEQFF

J gene: TRBJ2-7
D gene: TRBD2
V gene: TRBV6-8
clone size: -
CDR3 DNA: TGTGCCAGCAGTCCCTATGCCGGGACTAGCGGCCCTGGGTACGAGCAGTACTTC
CDR3 protein: CASSPYAGTSGPGYEQYF

J gene: TRBJ1-1
D gene: -
V gene: TRBV6-2/TRBV6-3
clone size: many
CDR3 DNA: TGTGCCAGCAGCCAATACAGGTTAATGAACACTGAAGCTTTCTTT
CDR3 protein: CASSQYRLMNTEAFF

J gene: TRBJ2-3
D gene: -
V gene: TRBV25-1
clone size: many
CDR3 DNA: TGTGCCAGCACGGTACGGGATACGCAGTATTTT
CDR3 protein: CASTVRDTQYF

J gene: TRBJ2-3
D gene: -
V gene: TRBV10-3
clone size: -
CDR3 DNA: TGTGCCATCAGTTGGACGGGGCTTAGCGATACGCAGTATTTT
CDR3 protein: CAISWTGLSDTQYF

J gene: TRBJ2-1
D gene: TRBD2
V gene: TRBV15
clone size: many
CDR3 DNA: TGTGCCACCCAGGGCGGGAGTTCCTACAATGAGCAGTTCTTC
CDR3 protein: CATQGGSSYNEQFF

J gene: TRBJ2-2
D gene: -
V gene: TRBV27
clone size: -
CDR3 DNA: TGTGCCAGCAGTTTATCGAGATGGAGGGCGAACACCGGGGAGCTGTTTTTT
CDR3 protein: CASSLSRWRANTGELFF

J gene: TRBJ2-2
D gene: -
V gene: TRBV4-2
clone size: -
CDR3 DNA: TGTGCCAGCAGCCAAGCGGACTCGGGCGGCACCGGGGAGCTGTTTTTT
CDR3 protein: CASSQADSGGTGELFF

J gene: TRBJ2-4
D gene: -
V gene: TRBV3-1
clone size: once
CDR3 DNA: TGTGCCAGCAGCCAAGATTGGGATACCAAAAACATTCAGTACTTC
CDR3 protein: CASSQDWDTKNIQYF

J gene: TRBJ2-3
D gene: -
V gene: TRBV6-2/TRBV6-3
clone size: many
CDR3 DNA: TGTGCCAGCAGTTACGTAAGGAGGACAGATACGCAGTATTTT
CDR3 protein: CASSYVRRTDTQYF

J gene: TRBJ2-7
D gene: TRBD1
V gene: TRBV7-9
clone size: -
CDR3 DNA: TGTGCCAGCAGCACAGGGGTAGTTTACGAGCAGTACTTC
CDR3 protein: CASSTGVVYEQYF

J gene: TRBJ2-3
D gene: -
V gene: TRBV6-6
clone size: -
CDR3 DNA: TGTGCCAGCAGTTACTCAGTAAGGACTAGCACAGATACGCAGTATTTT
CDR3 protein: CASSYSVRTSTDTQYF

J gene: TRBJ2-5
D gene: -
V gene: TRBV27
clone size: -
CDR3 DNA: TGTGCCAGCAGTTCGTACGCAGGGGCCGGAGAGACCCAGTACTTC
CDR3 protein: CASSSYAGAGETQYF

J gene: TRBJ2-2
D gene: -
V gene: TRBV19
clone size: -
CDR3 DNA: TGTGCCAGTAGTATTCGAGGGCCATCCCCCGGGGAGCTGTTTTTT
CDR3 protein: CASSIRGPSPGELFF

J gene: TRBJ2-1
D gene: -
V gene: TRBV12-3/TRBV12-4
clone size: -
CDR3 DNA: TGTGCCAGCAGTTTATATGGGGGCGCCCCGAATGAGCAGTTCTTC
CDR3 protein: CASSLYGGAPNEQFF

J gene: TRBJ2-1
D gene: -
V gene: TRBV28
clone size: many
CDR3 DNA: TGTGCCAGCAGTTTATTACTGAGCTCCTACAATGAGCAGTTCTTC
CDR3 protein: CASSLLLSSYNEQFF

J gene: TRBJ2-3
D gene: TRBD2
V gene: TRBV7-9
clone size: -
CDR3 DNA: TGTGCCAGCAGCTCCGGGGGGGCGGGGCGCACAGATACGCAGTATTTT
CDR3 protein: CASSSGGAGRTDTQYF

J gene: TRBJ1-2
D gene: -
V gene: TRBV19
clone size: -
CDR3 DNA: TGTGCCAGTAGTATAAGACCAGACTATGGCTACACCTTC
CDR3 protein: CASSIRPDYGYTF

J gene: TRBJ1-5
D gene: TRBD1
V gene: TRBV28
clone size: -
CDR3 DNA: TGTGCCAGCAATCTCCCTCTAGACAGGGGGACCAATCAGCCCCAGCATTTT
CDR3 protein: CASNLPLDRGTNQPQHF

J gene: TRBJ2-1
D gene: TRBD1
V gene: TRBV6-1
clone size: once
CDR3 DNA: TGTGCCAGCAATGAATTCGGGACAGTCTCCTACAATGAGCAGTTCTTC
CDR3 protein: CASNEFGTVSYNEQFF

J gene: TRBJ1-1
D gene: TRBD1
V gene: TRBV2
clone size: -
CDR3 DNA: TGTGCCAGCACCGGACAGGGTGAACGAGCTTTCTTT
CDR3 protein: CASTGQGERAFF

J gene: TRBJ1-1
D gene: TRBD1
V gene: TRBV7-9
clone size: few
CDR3 DNA: TGTGCCAGCAGCGCTAACAGGGGGCTCACTGAAGCTTTCTTT
CDR3 protein: CASSANRGLTEAFF

J gene: TRBJ1-1
D gene: -
V gene: TRBV12-3/TRBV12-4
clone size: -
CDR3 DNA: TGTGCCAGCAGTTTAGGTGCTGAAGCTTTCTTT
CDR3 protein: CASSLGAEAFF

J gene: TRBJ2-2
D gene: -
V gene: TRBV24-1
clone size: -
CDR3 DNA: TGTGCCACCAGTGATTTCGCGGGGGCGAGCACCGGGGAGCTGTTTTTT
CDR3 protein: CATSDFAGASTGELFF

J gene: TRBJ2-7
D gene: -
V gene: TRBV6-5
clone size: -
CDR3 DNA: TGTGCCAGCAGTTACCCGGGTCGGAGGGAGCAGTACTTC
CDR3 protein: CASSYPGRREQYF

J gene: TRBJ1-1
D gene: -
V gene: TRBV20-1
clone size: -
CDR3 DNA: TGCAGTGCTAGAGATTCACAAAGATCCGGGTCCACTGAAGCTTTCTTT
CDR3 protein: CSARDSQRSGSTEAFF